The next 11 T cell receptor beta chains were all read from a single sample in a study of shared clonotypes between healthy human individuals. The repertoire was sequenced with immunoSEQ multiplex PCR; TCRdb's copy has only in-frame clones and lacks some. The table lists about 110,000 clones, under 70% of them singletons. Specimen: memory CD8+ T cells sorted from blood. Subset meaning: CD45RO+ cells pooled with CCR7-negative TemRA cells. The receptors originated from a woman aged 30 to 39 in good health.

The chain joins TRBV2 to TRBJ2-5, with unresolved D. With 4 bases removed from V and 0 bases from J, the gap between germline ends came to 15 bases. The CDR3 totals 16 residues. CDR1 and CDR2 from the germline V gene are SNHLY and FYNNEI. The CDR3 DNA is TGTGCCAGCAGTGGCCCAGACCACCTGTACCAAGAGACCCAGTACTTC. Protein: CASSGPDHLYQETQYF.

The chain joins TRBV27 to TRBJ2-7, with D tentatively TRBD2 (5 bases). The V end lost 0 bases, the J end lost 8 bases, and 8 bases lay between the germline ends. The CDR3 consists of 12 residues. Germline lookup yields CDR1 MNHEY and CDR2 SMNVEV (reference sequence). DNA of the CDR3: TGTGCCAGCAGTTTATCGGGGAGTAAGCAGTACTTC. Residues: CASSLSGSKQYF.

The chain uses TRBV7-2 and TRBJ1-2, with 7 positions matching TRBD1. Germline CDR1 and CDR2: SGHTA and FQGNSA. The CDR3 runs 18 residues. J was trimmed by 3 bases and V by 5 bases; bases with no gene match: 18. The CDR3: CASSLQVAGGAVDYGYTF. The CDR3 region has the DNA TGTGCCAGCAGCCTCCAGGTGGCAGGGGGAGCTGTAGACTATGGCTACACCTTC.

The CDR3 sequence: CASSPGTGRETQYF. The CDR3 DNA reads as TGCGCCAGCAGCCCTGGGACAGGGAGAGAGACCCAGTACTTC. V and J are TRBV4-1 and TRBJ2-5; 9 bases are a match to TRBD1. V lost 4 bases and J lost 4; bases outside the gene matches: 4. This CDR3 contains 14 residues. Germline CDR1 MGHRA, CDR2 YSYEKL.

The V and J genes are TRBV28 and TRBJ1-4, with 7 bases that match TRBD1. Germline-derived CDR1 and CDR2 are MDHEN and SYDVKM. The CDR3 totals 17 residues. With V trimmed by 5 bases and J by 4 bases, 13 bases remained unmatched. The CDR3 DNA reads TGTGCCAGCAGTGACAGGGAGTACCAGACCTATAATGAAAAACTGTTTTTT. This sequence encodes CASSDREYQTYNEKLFF.

The chain has TRBV19 and TRBJ2-3; the match to TRBD2 covers 10 bases. This CDR3 is built from 16 residues. CDR1 is LNHDA and CDR2 is SQIVND in the germline V gene (reference sequence). The ends lost 4 bases at V and 5 bases at J; junction bases unmatched: 9. In nucleotides, the CDR3 is TGTGCCAGTAGTACAACTAGCGGGAAATACCGAGATACGCAGTATTTT. This codes for CASSTTSGKYRDTQYF. The variable domain in full, completed from reference TRBV19 and TRBJ2-3, reads DGGITQSPKYLFRKEGQNVTLSCEQNLNHDAMYWYRQDPGQGLRLIYYSQIVNDFQKGDIAEGYSVSREKKESFPLTVTSAQKNPTAFYLCASSTTSGKYRDTQYFGPGTRLTVL.

This sequence joins TRBV2 and TRBJ2-3, with TRBD2 identical over 15 bases. Germline V gene sequence: CDR1 SNHLY, CDR2 FYNNEI. J gave up 2 bases and V 6 bases, and 6 bases lay outside the gene matches. This CDR3 spans 17 amino acids. The CDR3 sequence is CASSRGLAGGITDTQYF. In DNA, the CDR3 is TGTGCCAGCAGCCGCGGACTAGCGGGAGGGATCACAGATACGCAGTATTTT.

The chain couples TRBV6-5 to TRBJ1-4; D may be TRBD1 (5 bases). From germline, CDR1 is MNHEY and CDR2 SVGAGI. Trimming removed 5 bases from V and 3 bases from J, with 10 bases in between. The CDR3 spans 14 residues. CDR3 loop: CASSAGFANEKLFF. The CDR3 nucleotides read TGTGCCAGCAGTGCAGGGTTCGCTAATGAAAAACTGTTTTTT.

The rearrangement joins TRBV27 to TRBJ2-1; D is ambiguous. Germline lookup yields CDR1 MNHEY and CDR2 SMNVEV (reference sequence). Trimming shortened V by 4 bases and J by 5 bases, and 6 bases separated the two germline ends. CDR3 length: 12 residues. CDR3 sequence (DNA): TGTGCCAGCAGTTCCCTTAACAATGAGCAGTTCTTC. It translates to CASSSLNNEQFF.

The genes are TRBV2 and TRBJ2-5, with 10 bases fitting TRBD2. The CDR3 runs to 15 residues. CDR1 and CDR2 (germline): SNHLY, FYNNEI. The trim removed 4 bases at V and 5 bases at J, leaving 7 bases unmatched. The CDR3 region is CASSALAGGKETQYF. In nucleotides, the CDR3 is TGTGCCAGCAGTGCCTTAGCGGGAGGAAAGGAGACCCAGTACTTC.

This chain joins TRBV25-1 and TRBJ2-2, with no clear D. The CDR3 consists of 14 residues. Germline V gives CDR1 MGHDK, CDR2 SYGVNS. V gave up 1 base and J gave up 4 bases, with 7 bases separating them. DNA of the CDR3: TGTGCCAGCAGTGAATTTTGGAGCACCGGGGAGCTGTTTTTT. Protein sequence: CASSEFWSTGELFF.